This TCR beta chain was recovered during a study of blood T cells in healthy people across ages. It was with a sample-barcoded 5' primer and a J-beta primer mix that a second PCR of roughly 7 to 12 cycles was run. The template-switch adaptor was a 5' adaptor with 12 random nucleotides. It tagged each cDNA molecule. In TCRdb, the 5' RACE reads were re-called with MiXCR into one record per CDR3 protein. The sample has about 280,000 distinct CDR3 sequences; roughly 26% are singletons. This clonotype was obtained from a woman aged 70-85 years in good health. Material: blood.

The CDR3 protein is CASSSPGLAGLLSYEQYF. In DNA, the CDR3 is TGTGCCAGCAGTTCCCCGGGACTAGCGGGACTTTTATCCTACGAGCAGTACTTC. This chain joins TRBV28 and TRBJ2-7; 13 nucleotides line up with TRBD2. CDR3 size: 18 residues. Germline CDR1 is MDHEN and CDR2 is SYDVKM. With 4 bases clipped from V and 1 base from J, the junction kept 10 bases outside the gene matches.